The T cell receptor beta chain described here comes from a study of shared clonotypes between healthy human individuals. Using immunoSEQ multiplex PCR, the repertoire was profiled, and TCRdb retains in-frame clones only, with some absent. Of approximately 500,000 clones in the sample, 60% to 80% are singletons; the top ten hold approximately 12%. This TCR was recovered from a woman in her thirties or forties in good health. Some clones in this sample may be carry-over from other donors' samples. The sequencing input was PBMCs.

DNA for the CDR3: TGTGCCAGTAGTCTCCACAGGGGAGCTCTCGGGGGTGACGAGCCCCAGCATTTT. This encodes CASSLHRGALGGDEPQHF. This chain uses TRBV19 with TRBJ1-5; TRBD1 agrees at 7 bases. The V gene's germline CDR1 is LNHDA and CDR2 SQIVND (reference sequence). The CDR3 runs 18 residues. V was clipped by 5 bases and J by 8 bases; unmatched bases: 21.